This passage covers 26 T cell receptor beta chains from one sample sequenced in a study of T cells after yellow fever vaccination. TCRdb recomputed calls from the 5' RACE reads with MiXCR, one row per CDR3 protein. The sample yields 250,000 to 300,000 distinct CDR3 sequences, approximately 10% seen once. Specimen: CD4+ T cells sorted from PBMCs, collected 5 days after the yellow fever booster vaccination. The source is a man aged 18 to 30 who received the YFV17D yellow fever vaccine.

The sample holds a few counts of this clonotype. The chain couples TRBV6-5 to TRBJ1-6, with 9 bases matching TRBD1. CDR3 size: 14 residues. J gave up 8 bases and V 4 bases, and 3 bases lay outside the gene matches. Germline CDR1 is MNHEY and CDR2 is SVGAGI. The CDR3 coding sequence is TGTGCCAGCAGTTCCGGGACAGGGTATTCACCCCTCCACTTT. It is translated as CASSSGTGYSPLHF.

The CDR3 DNA is TGTGCCAGCTCACCTGTTCGGGCGGGAGAGCAGTACTTC. Amino acid sequence: CASSPVRAGEQYF. V is TRBV18 and J is TRBJ2-7, with TRBD2 as a possible D gene (6 bases). The CDR3 length is 13 residues. Germline V gene sequence: CDR1 KGHSH, CDR2 LQKENI. Trimming left V 3 bases short and J 7 bases short, with 13 bases between. Drawing the rest from reference TRBV18 and TRBJ2-7, the complete variable domain is NAGVMQNPRHLVRRRGQEARLRCSPMKGHSHVYWYRQLPEEGLKFMVYLQKENIIDESGMPKERFSAEFPKEGPSILRIQQVVRGDSAAYFCASSPVRAGEQYFGPGTRLTVT.

The J gene is TRBJ1-1, the V gene TRBV7-2; D gene uncertain. The length of the CDR3 is 13 residues. Looked up from germline, CDR1 is SGHTA and CDR2 is FQGNSA. Trimming took 0 bases from V and 11 from J, leaving 13 bases between them. This CDR3 is CASSLALLGGAFF. In nucleotides, the CDR3 is TGTGCCAGCAGCTTAGCGCTCTTGGGTGGTGCTTTCTTT. The whole variable domain, remainder taken from reference TRBV7-2 and TRBJ1-1, is GAGVSQSPSNKVTEKGKDVELRCDPISGHTALYWYRQSLGQGLEFLIYFQGNSAPDKSGLPSDRFSAERTGGSVSTLTIQRTQQEDSAVYLCASSLALLGGAFFGQGTRLTVV.

This clonotype was seen many times. V usage is TRBV12-3 or TRBV12-4 and J usage is TRBJ2-5, with D possibly TRBD2 on 6 matching bases. V lost 5 bases and J lost 2, with 12 bases in between. The CDR3 contains 14 residues. This chain's CDR3 is CASSPVRGQETQYF. The CDR3 bases are TGTGCCAGCAGTCCGGTACGGGGGCAAGAGACCCAGTACTTC.

In this sample, this clonotype turned up a few times. The genes are TRBV20-1 and TRBJ2-1; possibly TRBD2 for D (5 bases). Trimming took off 1 base at V and 4 bases at J, with 23 bases between the two ends. The CDR3 runs 18 residues. From germline, CDR1 is DFQATT and CDR2 SNEGSKA (reference sequence). CDR3 DNA sequence: TGCAGTGCTAGAGGAACCAGCAGGACGGAGGTGCTTTACAATGAGCAGTTCTTC. Its translation is CSARGTSRTEVLYNEQFF.

This clonotype was seen a handful of times. This chain's CDR3 is CSATDRGQETQYF. CDR3 bases: TGCAGTGCTACGGACAGGGGGCAAGAGACCCAGTACTTC. V usage is TRBV20-1 and J usage is TRBJ2-5; 10 nucleotides match TRBD1. The V gene end was trimmed by 4 bases and the J gene end by 2 bases; junction bases not matched to a gene: 1. The CDR3 totals 13 residues. Germline V gene lookup returns CDR1 DFQATT and CDR2 SNEGSKA (reference sequence).

This clonotype was recorded a few times. The V and J genes are TRBV5-6 and TRBJ2-2, with D perhaps TRBD1 (5 bases). Germline assignment: CDR1 SGHDT and CDR2 YYEEEE. This CDR3 is built from 15 residues. V lost 4 bases and J lost 4, with 14 bases in between. CDR3 residues: CASSRGTGTTGELFF. The CDR3 DNA reads as TGTGCCAGCAGCAGGGGCACAGGAACCACCGGGGAGCTGTTTTTT.

The table lists this clonotype with a few counts. The chain joins TRBV5-1 to TRBJ2-5; weak D call: TRBD2 (6 bases). CDR3 size: 14 residues. Trimming shortened V by 2 bases and J by 6 bases, and 14 bases separated the two germline ends. The V gene's germline CDR1 is SGHRS and CDR2 YFSETQ. CDR3 DNA: TGCGCCAGCAGCTTTGAGATGGAGGGGAAGACCCAGTACTTC. This codes for CASSFEMEGKTQYF.

The V and J genes are TRBV5-1 and TRBJ2-3; 10 bases fit TRBD2. The CDR3 has 17 residues. J lost 3 bases, V lost 3 bases, and 10 bases had no gene match. Germline values: CDR1 SGHRS, CDR2 YFSETQ. As DNA, the CDR3 is TGCGCCAGCAGCTCCACCAGGACTAGCGGTGAAACAGATACGCAGTATTTT. It is translated as CASSSTRTSGETDTQYF.

The gene calls are TRBV4-1 and TRBJ2-7; unclear D gene. Germline loops: CDR1 MGHRA, CDR2 YSYEKL. There are 14 residues in the CDR3. The DNA of the CDR3 is TGCGCCAGCAGTCAAGAGGTGGGTTTCTACGAGCAGTACGTC. It yields the protein CASSQEVGFYEQYV.

This clonotype appeared a few times. V is TRBV6-5 and J is TRBJ1-6; 9 bases are shared with TRBD1. Germline CDR1 reads MNHEY; CDR2 reads SVGAGI. CDR3 length: 15 amino acids. The trim removed 2 bases at V and 7 bases at J, leaving 3 bases unmatched. CDR3 amino acids: CASSYGDRENSPLHF. The CDR3 nucleotides read TGTGCCAGCAGTTACGGGGACAGGGAAAATTCACCCCTCCACTTT.

The chain couples TRBV4-1 to TRBJ2-5, with D possibly being TRBD2 (7 bases). The germline gives CDR1 MGHRA, CDR2 YSYEKL. The CDR3 length is 15 residues. V was clipped by 4 bases and J by 5 bases, with 17 bases between them. The CDR3 is CASSRQEGGPETQYF. CDR3 bases: TGCGCCAGCAGCCGCCAGGAGGGGGGGCCGGAGACCCAGTACTTC.

This clonotype was counted only a few times. V is TRBV19 and J is TRBJ1-5; 10 bases match TRBD1. CDR1 is LNHDA and CDR2 is SQIVND in the germline V gene (reference sequence). The V segment lost 8 bases and the J segment 7 bases; nucleotides outside the gene matches: 8. The CDR3 is made up of 14 amino acids. The CDR3 nucleotides read TGTGCCAGTTCGACAGGGGGCTTAGACCAGCCCCAGCATTTT. It specifies CASSTGGLDQPQHF.

In its sample, this clonotype was seen a few times. The rearrangement joins TRBV7-9 to TRBJ1-5; D uncertain. Germline V CDR1 and CDR2: SEHNR, FQNEAQ (reference sequence). V was cut by 1 base and J by 9 bases, with 7 bases left in between. This CDR3 is 12 amino acids long. The CDR3 region has the DNA TGTGCCAGCAGCTTAGGTGGTCTGCCCCAGCATTTT. Its protein product is CASSLGGLPQHF.

This chain joins TRBV7-9 and TRBJ1-3; the match to TRBD1 covers 7 bases. Germline loops: CDR1 SEHNR, CDR2 FQNEAQ (reference sequence). CDR3 length: 13 residues. Unmatched junction bases numbered 1, after V lost 8 bases and J lost 0 bases. CDR3 nucleotide sequence: TGTGCCAGCCGGGACAGCTCTGGAAACACCATATATTTT. Its translation: CASRDSSGNTIYF.

This clonotype was seen a handful of times. The chain joins TRBV12-3 or TRBV12-4 to TRBJ2-5, with D tentatively TRBD1 or TRBD2 (6 bases each). The V gene lost 6 bases and the J gene lost 5 bases, with 13 bases spanning the gap. The CDR3 sequence is 13 residues long. CDR3 nucleotide sequence: TGTGCCAGCAGACTAGGGGGGATGGAGACCCAGTACTTC. Translated: CASRLGGMETQYF.

The rearrangement links TRBV7-2 to TRBJ1-5; D perhaps matches TRBD1 (5 bases). Germline loops: CDR1 SGHTA, CDR2 FQGNSA. With 5 bases removed from V and 5 bases from J, the gap between germline ends came to 10 bases. This CDR3 has 13 amino acids. CDR3 sequence reads: CASSQQGDQPQHF. The CDR3 region has the DNA TGTGCCAGCAGCCAGCAAGGGGATCAGCCCCAGCATTTT.

Points on this clonotype: One junction end does not reproduce the germline sequence, and a read error may be involved. The gene calls are TRBV7-7 and TRBJ2-5; 9 bases map to TRBD2. Germline assignment: CDR1 SSHAT and CDR2 FNYEAQ (reference sequence). This CDR3 spans 15 amino acids. The CDR3 here is CASSSRGGAQETQYF. Here the CDR3 DNA reads TGTGCTAGCAGCTCCCGCGGGGGGGCCCAAGAGACCCAGTACTTC.

This chain uses TRBV27 with TRBJ2-3, with 7 bases identical to TRBD2. The CDR3 totals 18 residues. Trimming cost V 6 bases and J 2 bases; bases outside gene matches: 17. Germline V gene sequence: CDR1 MNHEY, CDR2 SMNVEV (reference sequence). CDR3 residues: CASRLRPPWGGYTDTQYF. As DNA, the CDR3 is TGTGCCAGCAGGTTAAGGCCCCCCTGGGGGGGTTACACAGATACGCAGTATTTT.

This clonotype occurred many times. The rearrangement joins TRBV29-1 to TRBJ1-1; unclear D gene. Germline loops: CDR1 SQVTM, CDR2 ANQGSEA. Trimming took off 7 bases at V and 1 base at J, with 16 bases between the two ends. CDR3 length: 14 amino acids. The CDR3 reads CSAKERWWNTEAFF. CDR3 sequence (DNA): TGCAGCGCCAAGGAAAGGTGGTGGAACACTGAAGCTTTCTTT. The whole variable domain, filled in from reference TRBV29-1 and TRBJ1-1, reads SAVISQKPSRDICQRGTSLTIQCQVDSQVTMMFWYRQQPGQSLTLIATANQGSEATYESGFVIDKFPISRPNLTFSTLTVSNMSPEDSSIYLCSAKERWWNTEAFFGQGTRLTVV.

This clonotype has only a few counts. The chain recombines TRBV25-1 with TRBJ2-2, with 13 bases matching TRBD2. Trimming cost V 8 bases and J 0 bases; bases outside gene matches: 3. From germline, CDR1 is MGHDK and CDR2 SYGVNS. This CDR3 has 16 residues. The CDR3 nucleotides read TGTGCCAGCGGGGGACTAGCGGGGACGAACACCGGGGAGCTGTTTTTT. Its translation: CASGGLAGTNTGELFF.

This chain's CDR3 is CASSPGASGADTIYF. CDR3 DNA: TGTGCCAGCAGCCCTGGCGCGTCAGGGGCGGACACCATATATTTT. The chain employs TRBV5-5 and TRBJ1-3; D is possibly TRBD1 (6 bases). Looked up from germline, CDR1 is SGHKS and CDR2 is YYEKEE (reference sequence). This CDR3 is built from 15 residues. Trimming took off 4 bases at V and 8 bases at J, with 19 bases between the two ends.

This sequence joins TRBV6-2 or TRBV6-3 and TRBJ1-2; TRBD1 agrees at 7 bases. The CDR3 loop spans 15 amino acids. Germline V lookup: CDR1 MNHEY, CDR2 SVGEGT. V lost 6 bases and J lost 3; bases outside the gene matches: 10. CDR3 sequence reads: CASSPGQVRHYGYTF. The CDR3 nucleotides are TGTGCCAGCAGCCCCGGACAGGTGCGGCACTATGGCTACACCTTC.

The chain uses TRBV5-1 and TRBJ2-7; D is perhaps TRBD1 (6 bases). The CDR3 extends over 15 amino acids. Trimming left V 3 bases short and J 1 base short, with 14 bases between. CDR1 and CDR2 (germline): SGHRS, YFSETQ. The CDR3 here is CASSSDSHYSYEQYF. The CDR3 DNA reads TGCGCCAGCAGCTCGGACAGCCATTATTCCTACGAGCAGTACTTC.

The gene calls are TRBV2 and TRBJ2-3; 9 bases line up with TRBD2. The CDR3 totals 14 residues. The ends lost 7 bases at V and 7 bases at J; junction bases unmatched: 9. Germline CDR1 and CDR2: SNHLY and FYNNEI. CDR3 coding DNA: TGTGCCAGCAACGGAGCGGGGGGCGGGAATACGCAGTATTTT. Amino acids: CASNGAGGGNTQYF.

This clonotype was recorded a few times. V is TRBV6-2 or TRBV6-3 and J is TRBJ2-1; 8 bases are shared with TRBD2. CDR1 MNHEY and CDR2 SVGEGT come from the germline V gene. With 6 bases clipped from V and 5 bases from J, the junction kept 9 bases outside the gene matches. The CDR3 is 15 residues long. The CDR3 region is CASRSGGADHNEQFF. The CDR3 DNA sequence: TGTGCCAGCAGGTCCGGGGGGGCCGACCACAATGAGCAGTTCTTC.